This is a list of T cell receptor beta chains from one sample in a study of human T cells and chemical hapten exposure. TCRdb re-called the RACE reads with MiXCR, one entry per CDR3 protein. The repertoire holds around 40,000 distinct CDR3 sequences, with roughly 12% as singletons. The sequences come from whole blood, collected in connection with sensitization to the hapten diphenylcyclopropenone (DPC). The receptors shown here come from a woman between 40 and 50 years old with alopecia areata. Some clones in this sample may be carry-over from other donors' samples. The CDR3 runs from the conserved cysteine through the conserved F or W. D genes are given only for firm matches. Expanded clones get a size class; other rows say once, few or many, or leave the size out.

j_call clone_size d_call v_call cdr3_aa cdr3_nt
TRBJ2-4 - - TRBV12-3/TRBV12-4 CAGSGLAKNIQYF TGTGCCGGCAGCGGACTAGCCAAAAACATTCAGTACTTC
TRBJ1-2 - - TRBV29-1 CSAERAGIDGYTF TGCAGCGCCGAGAGGGCAGGCATCGATGGCTACACCTTC
TRBJ2-1 - TRBD2 TRBV7-6 CASSSAGGAYNEQFF TGTGCCAGCAGCTCCGCGGGGGGGGCCTACAATGAGCAGTTCTTC
TRBJ2-3 many - TRBV7-9 CASSVAPFSTDTQYF TGTGCCAGCAGCGTTGCCCCGTTTAGCACAGATACGCAGTATTTT
TRBJ1-3 - - TRBV28 CASSLTAPLNTIYF TGTGCCAGCAGCCTGACAGCCCCGCTAAACACCATATATTTT
TRBJ2-2 - - TRBV7-9 CAIQGLEAGYTGELFF TGTGCCATTCAGGGCCTCGAAGCAGGATACACCGGGGAGCTGTTTTTT
TRBJ1-1 - - TRBV10-3 CVTRTLNTEAFF TGTGTCACAAGGACACTGAACACTGAAGCTTTCTTT
TRBJ2-7 few TRBD2 TRBV18 CASSPTSGNAYEQYF TGTGCCAGCTCACCTACTAGCGGGAACGCCTACGAGCAGTACTTC
TRBJ2-5 - TRBD2 TRBV7-2 CASSLPGLAGVGVTQYF TGTGCCAGCAGCTTACCGGGACTAGCGGGAGTCGGGGTGACCCAGTACTTC
TRBJ2-7 few - TRBV28 CASSARDEQYF TGTGCCAGCAGTGCCCGCGACGAGCAGTACTTC
TRBJ1-1 - - TRBV4-1 CASSQGGFTEAFF TGCGCCAGCAGCCAAGGGGGGTTCACTGAAGCTTTCTTT
TRBJ2-3 - - TRBV12-3/TRBV12-4 CASSLQGQGDTQYF TGTGCCAGCAGTTTACAGGGGCAGGGAGATACGCAGTATTTT
TRBJ2-1 many TRBD2 TRBV5-6 CASSFLKGGGNNEQFF TGTGCCAGCAGCTTCCTCAAGGGCGGGGGAAACAATGAGCAGTTCTTC
TRBJ2-3 few - TRBV7-2 CASSLGWTLDTQYF TGTGCCAGCAGCTTAGGTTGGACCTTGGATACGCAGTATTTT
TRBJ2-7 - TRBD1 TRBV28 CASSGQGPEQYF TGTGCCAGCAGTGGACAGGGCCCCGAGCAGTACTTC
TRBJ2-7 many TRBD2 TRBV9 CASSAGTKDPSSYEQYF TGTGCCAGCAGCGCCGGGACTAAGGATCCGAGCTCCTACGAGCAGTACTTC
TRBJ1-4 few - TRBV5-1 CASSFGGTLGEKLFF TGCGCCAGCAGCTTTGGAGGGACCCTAGGAGAAAAACTGTTTTTT
TRBJ1-6 - - TRBV6-5 CASRRGSENSPLHF TGTGCCAGCAGGCGGGGGTCGGAGAATTCACCCCTCCACTTT
TRBJ2-1 - TRBD2 TRBV7-9 CASFASGSNEQFF TGTGCCAGCTTCGCTAGCGGGAGTAATGAGCAGTTCTTC
TRBJ2-7 - TRBD2 TRBV7-2 CASSFIAGGNIYEQYF TGTGCCAGCAGCTTTATCGCGGGGGGAAATATCTACGAGCAGTACTTC
TRBJ2-5 few - TRBV28 CASSRSGTNQETQYF TGTGCCAGCAGCCGTTCCGGGACAAACCAAGAGACCCAGTACTTC
TRBJ1-1 many TRBD1 TRBV7-6 CASSSGAQGGFTEAFF TGTGCCAGCAGCTCCGGGGCCCAGGGGGGGTTCACTGAAGCTTTCTTT
TRBJ2-3 many TRBD1 TRBV4-3 CASSQDPTGGGTDTQYF TGCGCCAGCAGCCAAGACCCGACAGGGGGGGGCACAGATACGCAGTATTTT
TRBJ2-2 - - TRBV28 CASSFGANTGELFF TGTGCCAGCAGTTTTGGGGCGAACACCGGGGAGCTGTTTTTT
TRBJ1-5 - - TRBV28 CASARDSNQPQHF TGTGCCTCGGCCCGGGACAGCAATCAGCCCCAGCATTTT
TRBJ1-5 - - TRBV9 CASSKDSSNQPQHF TGTGCCAGCAGCAAGGACAGCAGCAATCAGCCCCAGCATTTT
TRBJ1-1 - - TRBV4-1 CASSQVARVNTEAFF TGCGCCAGCAGCCAAGTTGCCAGAGTGAACACTGAAGCTTTCTTT
TRBJ2-1 many TRBD2 TRBV28 CASRGAGINEQFF TGTGCCAGCAGGGGAGCGGGAATTAATGAGCAGTTCTTC
TRBJ2-3 few - TRBV2 CASGKAGGLDTQYF TGTGCCAGCGGGAAGGCCGGAGGATTGGATACGCAGTATTTT
TRBJ2-7 few - TRBV6-5 CASRRAGIGEQYF TGTGCCAGCAGGCGGGCTGGAATAGGCGAGCAGTACTTC
TRBJ2-1 - TRBD2 TRBV29-1 CSVGTSGPYNEQFF TGCAGCGTTGGGACTAGCGGGCCCTACAATGAGCAGTTCTTC
TRBJ1-1 - - TRBV12-3/TRBV12-4 CASKLGTEAFF TGTGCCAGCAAACTCGGCACTGAAGCTTTCTTT
TRBJ2-7 - - TRBV28 CASSLWGGEQYF TGTGCCAGCAGTTTATGGGGGGGCGAGCAGTACTTC
TRBJ2-7 few - TRBV29-1 CSVRLSYEQYF TGCAGCGTTAGACTTTCCTACGAGCAGTACTTC
TRBJ2-2 few TRBD1 TRBV5-1 CASKAGGTGELFF TGCGCCAGCAAGGCAGGGGGCACCGGGGAGCTGTTTTTT
TRBJ1-2 many - TRBV27 CASSFLPGGNYGYTF TGTGCCAGCAGTTTTCTTCCCGGGGGTAACTATGGCTACACCTTC
TRBJ2-3 many TRBD1 TRBV12-3/TRBV12-4 CASSPHRGSGTDTQYF TGTGCCAGCAGTCCACACAGGGGTTCGGGGACAGATACGCAGTATTTT
TRBJ2-3 few TRBD2 TRBV7-9 CASSETSGRTDTQYF TGTGCCAGCAGCGAAACTAGCGGGAGGACAGATACGCAGTATTTT
TRBJ1-5 many TRBD1 TRBV28 CASHDRVQPQHF TGTGCCAGCCATGACAGGGTTCAGCCCCAGCATTTT
TRBJ1-1 many - TRBV11-2 CASSRGGTEAFF TGTGCCAGCAGCCGGGGTGGAACTGAAGCTTTCTTT
TRBJ1-1 - - TRBV3-1 CASSQGEGEAFF TGTGCCAGCAGCCAAGGGGAGGGGGAAGCTTTCTTT
TRBJ1-2 many TRBD1 TRBV27 CASSTRQGGSGYTF TGTGCCAGCAGTACACGACAGGGGGGCAGTGGCTACACCTTC
TRBJ2-7 - - TRBV9 CASSKNGYYEQYF TGTGCCAGCAGCAAAAACGGTTACTACGAGCAGTACTTC
TRBJ2-7 - TRBD2 TRBV9 CASSSLGTSSYEQYF TGTGCCAGCAGCTCCCTGGGGACTAGCAGCTACGAGCAGTACTTC
TRBJ2-7 few - TRBV15 CATSRGGRTSYEQYF TGTGCCACCAGCAGAGGTGGAAGGACATCCTACGAGCAGTACTTC
TRBJ2-2 many TRBD1 TRBV11-3 CASSQGEQYTGELFF TGTGCCAGCAGCCAGGGGGAACAATACACCGGGGAGCTGTTTTTT
TRBJ2-1 few TRBD2 TRBV3-1 CASSPPITGGQYNEQFF TGTGCCAGCAGCCCCCCAATAACGGGGGGGCAATACAATGAGCAGTTCTTC
TRBJ1-2 many - TRBV30 CAYTKGVGGYTF TGTGCCTACACCAAGGGGGTTGGTGGCTACACCTTC